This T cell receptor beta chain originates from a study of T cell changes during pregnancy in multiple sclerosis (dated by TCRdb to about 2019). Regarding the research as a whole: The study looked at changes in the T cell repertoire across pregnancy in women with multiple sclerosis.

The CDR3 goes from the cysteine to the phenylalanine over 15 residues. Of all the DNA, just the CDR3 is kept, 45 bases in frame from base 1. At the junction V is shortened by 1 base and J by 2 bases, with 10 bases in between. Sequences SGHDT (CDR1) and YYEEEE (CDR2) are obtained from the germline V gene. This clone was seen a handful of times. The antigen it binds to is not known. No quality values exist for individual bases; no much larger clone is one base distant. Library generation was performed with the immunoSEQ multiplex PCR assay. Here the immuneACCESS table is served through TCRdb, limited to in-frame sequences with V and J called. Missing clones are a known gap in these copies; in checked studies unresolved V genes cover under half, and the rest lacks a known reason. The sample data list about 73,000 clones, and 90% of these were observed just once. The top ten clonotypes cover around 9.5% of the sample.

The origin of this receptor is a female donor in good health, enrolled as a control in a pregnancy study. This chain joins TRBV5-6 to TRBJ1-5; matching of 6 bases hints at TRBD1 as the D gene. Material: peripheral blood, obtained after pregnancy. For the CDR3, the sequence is CASSLRGARNQPQHF. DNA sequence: TGTGCCAGCAGCTTGCGGGGGGCTCGCAATCAGCCCCAGCATTTT. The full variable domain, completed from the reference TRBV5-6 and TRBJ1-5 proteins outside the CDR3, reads DAGVTQSPTHLIKTRGQQVTLRCSPKSGHDTVSWYQQALGQGPQFIFQYYEEEERQRGNFPDRFSGHQFPNYSSELNVNALLLGDSALYLCASSLRGARNQPQHFGDGTRLSIL.